This T cell receptor beta chain was sequenced during a study of blood T cell repertoires in COVID-19. As for the study in general: Sources were T cells, B-cell-depleted T cells, or PBMCs; the material itself was cDNA or gDNA.

This clone was seen once. The method was immunoSEQ multiplex PCR; TCRdb's version includes in-frame clones alone and lacks a portion of them. The sample yields tens of thousands of clones, around 89% seen once. The CDR3 contains 17 residues. Trimming cost V 5 bases and J 6 bases; bases outside gene matches: 14. Germline assignment: CDR1 SNHLY and CDR2 FYNNEI. This clonotype was obtained from a man between 70 and 80 years old with active or convalescent COVID-19. Sequencing input: peripheral blood. The V call is TRBV2, the J call TRBJ2-7; the match to TRBD1 covers 12 bases. The CDR3 DNA reads TGTGCCAGCAGTAAAGAATCTACCGGGACAGGGGGCGGCGAGCAGTACTTC. It specifies CASSKESTGTGGGEQYF.